The entry that follows covers one T cell receptor beta chain sequence. Antigen specificity is unknown. The data derive from a study of T cell responses to AZD1222 COVID-19 vaccine. TCRdb's table, derived via immunoSEQ multiplex PCR, lists solely in-frame clones and lacks some. Among about 110,000 clones listed, roughly 86% were seen once. Trimming took off 4 bases at V and 4 bases at J, with 8 bases between the two ends. The germline V gene encodes CDR1 SGHDT and CDR2 YYEEEE. The CDR3 runs to 12 residues. Study results and limitations: Spike-specific TCRs gained breadth and depth after people received two AZD1222 doses. Unmutated regions of variants are reportedly targeted by nearly half of spike-specific TCRs. Only a handful of AZD1222 recipients, more than 5 in all, had baseline seropositivity.

This clonotype originated in an adult in good health. The chain recombines TRBV5-6 with TRBJ1-2; unclear D gene. The starting material was peripheral blood, obtained on day 0 of MenACWY control vaccination. CDR3 loop: CASSARAYGYTF. As DNA, the CDR3 is TGTGCCAGCAGCGCCCGGGCCTATGGCTACACCTTC.